These 13 T cell receptor gamma chains were all obtained from the same sample, sequenced in a study of human gamma delta and Vdelta1 T cells. These receptors have no known antigen. TCRdb re-called the PCR reads with CATT. The data show about 8,700 gamma-chain clones, 45% seen once. Sequenced material: Vdelta1 gamma-delta T cells from blood grown in culture (DOT cells). Every receptor here comes from a human donor in good health.

The genes are TRGV3 and TRGJ1 or TRGJ2. J was trimmed by 0 bases and V by 1 base; bases with no gene match: 3. Germline CDR1 reads VTNTFY; CDR2 reads YDVSTARD (reference sequence). There are 14 residues in the CDR3. The CDR3 DNA reads as TGTGCCACCTGGGACAGTGTGAATTATTATAAGAAACTCTTT. The encoded protein is CATWDSVNYYKKLF.

In this sample, this clone turned up a few times. Additional DNA sequences in this sample encode the identical CDR3. The chain is built from TRGV2 and TRGJ1 or TRGJ2. After removal of 1 base from V and 8 bases from J, the junction contained 2 bases not matched to a gene. The CDR3 covers 11 residues. Per germline, CDR1 EGSNGY and CDR2 YDSYNSKV. CDR3 sequence: CATWDGDKKLF. The CDR3 DNA reads TGTGCCACCTGGGACGGCGATAAGAAACTCTTT.

This clone was seen more than once but under ten times. The rearrangement joins TRGV8 to TRGJP2. Unmatched junction bases numbered 6, after V lost 3 bases and J lost 5 bases. The CDR3 length is 14 residues. The germline V gene encodes CDR1 VENAVY and CDR2 YDSYNSRV. The CDR3 is CATWDAASDWIKTF. CDR3 in DNA: TGTGCCACCTGGGATGCGGCCAGTGATTGGATCAAGACGTTT.

This clone has just a few counts. The chain links TRGV3 to TRGJ1 or TRGJ2. V lost 0 bases to trimming and J lost 4 bases; unmatched junction nucleotides: 6. The CDR3 is made up of 14 amino acids. Germline V gene lookup returns CDR1 VTNTFY and CDR2 YDVSTARD (reference sequence). The CDR3 coding sequence is TGTGCCACCTGGGACAGGCCGCGATATTATAAGAAACTCTTT. Its protein product is CATWDRPRYYKKLF.

The sample holds a few counts of this clone. J is TRGJ1 or TRGJ2 and V is TRGV4. The ends lost 0 bases at V and 8 bases at J; junction bases unmatched: 10. The CDR3 sequence is 14 residues long. Germline loops: CDR1 EGSTGY, CDR2 YDSYTSSV. CDR3 nucleotides: TGTGCCACCTGGGATGGGCTTCCCCACGATAAGAAACTCTTT. Its translation: CATWDGLPHDKKLF.

V gene TRGV4 combines with J gene TRGJP1. From germline, CDR1 is EGSTGY and CDR2 YDSYTSSV. Trimming cost V 0 bases and J 3 bases; bases outside gene matches: 10. CDR3 length: 17 residues. In DNA, the CDR3 is TGTGCCACCTGGGATGGGCCAGCCCGGTCCACTGGTTGGTTCAAGATATTT. Protein: CATWDGPARSTGWFKIF.

The gene calls are TRGV9 and TRGJ1 or TRGJ2. V gave up 0 bases and J gave up 15 bases; unmatched junction bases: 5. The CDR3 covers 10 residues. Germline lookup yields CDR1 GITISATS and CDR2 ISYDGTV (reference sequence). The CDR3 is CALWEVVALF. The CDR3 DNA follows: TGTGCCTTGTGGGAGGTGGTCGCACTCTTT.

On this clone itself: It may be a read error: a sequence one base away is much more abundant. At the DNA level, this CDR3 is encoded by other sequences in the same sample as well. V usage is TRGV8 and J usage is TRGJ1 or TRGJ2. This CDR3 comprises 12 residues. The ends lost 2 bases at V and 4 bases at J; junction bases unmatched: 2. Germline V gene lookup returns CDR1 VENAVY and CDR2 YDSYNSRV. For the CDR3, the DNA is TGTGCCACCTGGGATACATATTATAAGAAACTCTTT. Amino acids: CATWDTYYKKLF.

This clone is medium-sized within its sample. This rearrangement joins TRGV2 to TRGJ1 or TRGJ2. CDR1 is EGSNGY, CDR2 YDSYNSKV, per germline. This CDR3 spans 11 amino acids. The V and J ends lost 0 bases and 11 bases, in that order; junction bases with no gene match: 4. CDR3 region: CATWDGWEKLF. The CDR3 nucleotides are TGTGCCACCTGGGACGGGTGGGAGAAACTCTTT.

A remark on this clone: This may be a read error: a much more frequent sequence differs by one nucleotide. V and J are TRGV9 and TRGJ1 or TRGJ2. CDR1 is GITISATS and CDR2 is ISYDGTV in the germline V gene (reference sequence). J lost 16 bases, V lost 5 bases, and 14 bases had no gene match. The length of the CDR3 is 11 residues. The DNA of the CDR3 is TGTGCCTTGTGGGGTCTGAGGGGGAACCTCTTT. Its translation: CALWGLRGNLF.

This sequence joins TRGV4 and TRGJP2. This CDR3 is 14 amino acids long. CDR1 and CDR2 from the germline V gene are EGSTGY and YDSYTSSV. The V gene end was trimmed by 4 bases and the J gene end by 1 base; junction bases not matched to a gene: 3. CDR3 sequence: CATWECSSDWIKTF. The CDR3 DNA reads TGTGCCACCTGGGAGTGTAGTAGTGATTGGATCAAGACGTTT.

In regard to this clone: Since a much larger clone is just one base distant, this may be a read error. The rearrangement links TRGV2 to TRGJ1 or TRGJ2. The V segment lost 0 bases and the J segment 4 bases; nucleotides outside the gene matches: 3. The CDR3 is 13 amino acids. The germline V gene encodes CDR1 EGSNGY and CDR2 YDSYNSKV. The CDR3 bases are TGTGCCACCTGGGACGGGGGGTATTATAAGAAACTCTTT. Amino acid sequence: CATWDGGYYKKLF.

Judged by abundance, this clone is medium-sized. The gene calls are TRGV4 and TRGJ1 or TRGJ2. The CDR3 runs 14 residues. Germline V gene data show CDR1 as EGSTGY and CDR2 as YDSYTSSV. J lost 3 bases, V lost 1 base, and 6 bases had no gene match. The CDR3 DNA follows: TGTGCCACCTGGGATGGTTACACTTATTATAAGAAACTCTTT. Translating gives CATWDGYTYYKKLF.